The rows below give T cell receptor beta chains drawn from one sample of a study of cytomegalovirus exposure and HLA in healthy donors. Profiled with immunoSEQ multiplex PCR; TCRdb holds only in-frame clones, not every one. This sample's clone table lists about 130,000 clones. Sequenced sample: PBMCs. Every receptor here comes from a man in his forties or fifties in good health and CMV-seronegative. Each CDR3 is given with its conserved first and last residue. A D gene is named only where the DNA matches it firmly.

v_call,j_call,d_call,cdr3_aa,cdr3_nt
TRBV19,TRBJ2-7,NA,CASSDQGRDEQYF,TGTGCCAGTAGTGATCAGGGGAGAGACGAGCAGTACTTC
TRBV7-2,TRBJ2-5,TRBD2,CASSLTGGRETQYF,TGTGCCAGCAGCTTAACGGGAGGCCGAGAGACCCAGTACTTC
TRBV28,TRBJ1-3,NA,CASSLDRRNTIYF,TGTGCCAGCAGTTTGGACAGACGGAACACCATATATTTT
TRBV11-2,TRBJ2-5,NA,CASSRDYQETQYF,TGTGCCAGCAGCAGGGACTACCAAGAGACCCAGTACTTC
TRBV6-1,TRBJ1-4,NA,CASSRGSQKNEKLFF,TGTGCCAGTTCAAGAGGGAGTCAGAAAAATGAAAAACTGTTTTTT
TRBV28,TRBJ2-3,TRBD2,CASSYNAGTSGSTDTQYF,TGTGCCAGCAGTTATAACGCCGGGACTAGCGGGAGTACAGATACGCAGTATTTT
TRBV11-1,TRBJ2-7,TRBD2,CASSRSGGDPGEQYF,TGTGCCAGCAGCCGATCGGGGGGGGACCCTGGCGAGCAGTACTTC
TRBV5-6,TRBJ2-7,NA,CASSLGSLLLVYEQYF,TGTGCCAGCAGCTTGGGAAGTCTTCTATTGGTATACGAGCAGTACTTC
TRBV20-1,TRBJ1-1,NA,CSAGRNTEAFF,TGCAGTGCGGGGAGGAACACTGAAGCTTTCTTT
TRBV7-2,TRBJ1-1,NA,CASSLDPAVWEAFF,TGTGCCAGCAGCTTAGATCCAGCGGTGTGGGAAGCTTTCTTT
TRBV10-1,TRBJ2-5,NA,CASSESRQPQETQYF,TGCGCCAGCAGTGAGTCGAGGCAGCCCCAAGAGACCCAGTACTTC
TRBV25-1,TRBJ2-7,TRBD2,CASSIGGASYEQYF,TGTGCCAGCAGTATCGGGGGGGCGAGCTACGAGCAGTACTTC
TRBV11-3,TRBJ1-2,NA,CASSSARTGWNGYTF,TGTGCCAGCAGCTCGGCCCGGACGGGGTGGAATGGCTACACCTTC
TRBV11-2,TRBJ2-7,NA,CASSRTQGGSYEQYF,TGTGCCAGCAGCCGGACCCAAGGGGGATCCTACGAGCAGTACTTC
TRBV5-6,TRBJ2-7,NA,CASSPFDRLYEQYF,TGTGCCAGCAGCCCGTTCGACAGACTTTACGAGCAGTACTTC
TRBV4-2,TRBJ2-1,TRBD1,CASSQDRGDNEQFF,TGTGCCAGCAGCCAGGACAGGGGGGACAATGAGCAGTTCTTC
TRBV5-5,TRBJ2-7,TRBD1,CASSLGDRVSSEQYF,TGTGCCAGCAGCTTAGGGGACAGGGTTTCTAGCGAGCAGTACTTC
TRBV7-7,TRBJ2-5,NA,CASSQTSLTQETQYF,TGTGCTAGCAGCCAGACTAGTCTAACCCAAGAGACCCAGTACTTC
TRBV5-1,TRBJ2-4,TRBD1,CASSLEGQGRNIQYF,TGCGCCAGCAGCTTGGAGGGACAGGGTAGGAACATTCAGTACTTC
TRBV30,TRBJ1-2,NA,CAWAEGGRGYGYTF,TGTGCCTGGGCCGAGGGGGGGCGCGGCTATGGCTACACCTTC
TRBV5-1,TRBJ2-7,TRBD2,CASSLVAGGLYEQYF,TGCGCCAGCAGCTTGGTAGCGGGAGGCCTTTACGAGCAGTACTTC
TRBV30,TRBJ2-2,NA,CAWNRDFTGELFF,TGTGCCTGGAATCGGGACTTTACCGGGGAGCTGTTTTTT
TRBV6-5,TRBJ2-5,NA,CASSYRGGETQYF,TGTGCCAGCAGTTACAGGGGTGGGGAGACCCAGTACTTC
TRBV5-6,TRBJ2-2,NA,CASSEGNTGELFF,TGTGCCAGCAGTGAGGGGAACACCGGGGAGCTGTTTTTT
TRBV27,TRBJ2-7,TRBD1,CASSPRQGAYEQYF,TGTGCCAGCAGTCCCCGACAGGGGGCCTACGAGCAGTACTTC
TRBV6-6,TRBJ2-7,TRBD2,CASSPRDYGGEQYF,TGTGCCAGCAGCCCAAGGGACTACGGGGGCGAGCAGTACTTC
TRBV11-3,TRBJ1-2,NA,CASSLFGAGMDGYTF,TGTGCCAGCAGCCTCTTTGGGGCGGGGATGGATGGCTACACCTTC
TRBV6-1,TRBJ1-2,NA,CASRGVEGNYGYTF,TGTGCCAGCAGAGGGGTGGAGGGTAACTATGGCTACACCTTC
TRBV7-9,TRBJ2-7,NA,CASSSKGRTRYEQQYF,TGTGCCAGCAGCTCTAAGGGTAGGACAAGATACGAGCAGCAGTACTTC
TRBV5-4,TRBJ1-2,TRBD1,CASSAGQGDYGYTF,TGTGCCAGCAGCGCGGGACAGGGGGACTATGGCTACACCTTC
TRBV19,TRBJ1-1,TRBD1,CASSAGQGNTEAFF,TGTGCCAGTAGTGCGGGACAGGGGAACACTGAAGCTTTCTTT
TRBV7-6,TRBJ2-7,TRBD2,CASSPRVAGGYEQYF,TGTGCCAGCAGCCCTAGAGTGGCGGGGGGCTACGAGCAGTACTTC
TRBV5-6,TRBJ2-5,NA,CASSVQETQYF,TGTGCCAGCAGCGTACAAGAGACCCAGTACTTC
TRBV4-1,TRBJ1-1,NA,CASSQPPFALGGPMNTEAFF,TGCGCCAGCAGCCAACCCCCTTTCGCCTTAGGGGGTCCCATGAACACTGAAGCTTTCTTT
TRBV7-3,TRBJ2-1,TRBD2,CASSRGVAAYNEQFF,TGTGCCAGCAGCCGGGGGGTAGCGGCCTACAATGAGCAGTTCTTC
TRBV10-3,TRBJ2-1,TRBD2,CAIWAGVSNEQFF,TGTGCCATCTGGGCGGGGGTTTCGAATGAGCAGTTCTTC
TRBV19,TRBJ1-2,TRBD1,CASSSGQGAPGGYTF,TGTGCCAGTAGTTCGGGACAGGGGGCGCCTGGTGGCTACACCTTC
TRBV2,TRBJ1-5,TRBD1,CASAGQPSNQPQHF,TGTGCCAGCGCGGGACAGCCCAGCAATCAGCCCCAGCATTTT
TRBV29-1,TRBJ2-3,TRBD2,CSVEQTSGSTDTQYF,TGCAGCGTTGAACAGACTAGCGGGAGCACAGATACGCAGTATTTT
TRBV2,TRBJ2-7,NA,CASSEGWKGIDEQYF,TGTGCCAGCAGTGAAGGCTGGAAGGGGATCGACGAGCAGTACTTC
TRBV7-2,TRBJ2-3,TRBD1,CASSLGDRVTDTQYF,TGTGCCAGCAGCTTAGGCGACAGGGTAACAGATACGCAGTATTTT
TRBV2,TRBJ2-2,NA,CASSDQLGDGGELFF,TGTGCCAGCAGTGACCAACTAGGCGACGGCGGGGAGCTGTTTTTT
TRBV5-4,TRBJ1-2,NA,CASSLELVTNYGYTF,TGTGCCAGCAGCCTAGAGTTGGTTACTAACTATGGCTACACCTTC
TRBV2,TRBJ1-2,NA,CASSVGRTANYGYTF,TGTGCCAGCAGTGTAGGGCGGACAGCTAACTATGGCTACACCTTC
TRBV10-3,TRBJ2-7,TRBD2,CASQAGGLGEQYF,TGTGCCTCCCAAGCGGGAGGATTAGGGGAGCAGTACTTC
TRBV7-2,TRBJ2-7,TRBD1,CASSLGTGSPYEQYF,TGTGCCAGCAGCTTAGGGACAGGGTCCCCCTACGAGCAGTACTTC
TRBV7-9,TRBJ2-3,TRBD2,CASRLTSGGNTDTQYF,TGTGCCAGCAGGCTCACCAGCGGGGGAAATACAGATACGCAGTATTTT
TRBV7-2,TRBJ2-3,TRBD2,CASSLGLAGEDTQYF,TGTGCCAGCAGCTTAGGCCTAGCGGGAGAAGATACGCAGTATTTT
TRBV11-3,TRBJ2-1,NA,CASSWGGSSYNEQFF,TGTGCCAGCAGCTGGGGAGGTAGCTCCTACAATGAGCAGTTCTTC
TRBV5-4,TRBJ2-1,NA,CASKLGVSGGETQFF,TGTGCCAGCAAGCTAGGGGTTTCGGGTGGGGAAACTCAGTTCTTC
TRBV19,TRBJ2-5,NA,CASSIHWQGETQYF,TGTGCCAGTAGTATACACTGGCAGGGGGAGACCCAGTACTTC
TRBV7-2,TRBJ2-1,NA,CASSTTQSSYNEQFF,TGTGCCAGCAGCACTACGCAGAGCTCCTACAATGAGCAGTTCTTC
TRBV11-3,TRBJ2-1,NA,CASSLDPSSNEQFF,TGTGCCAGCAGCTTAGATCCCTCTAGCAATGAGCAGTTCTTC
TRBV10-3,TRBJ2-5,NA,CAISEGPPETQYF,TGTGCCATCAGTGAGGGGCCCCCAGAGACCCAGTACTTC
TRBV11-2,TRBJ1-2,TRBD1,CASSTLGTGNYGYTF,TGTGCCAGCAGCACCCTCGGGACAGGGAACTATGGCTACACCTTC
TRBV27,TRBJ1-5,TRBD1,CASSTGQDHQPQHF,TGTGCCAGCAGTACCGGACAGGACCATCAGCCCCAGCATTTT
TRBV5-5,TRBJ2-1,TRBD2,CASSWLAGVGNEQFF,TGTGCCAGCAGCTGGCTAGCGGGAGTAGGTAATGAGCAGTTCTTC
TRBV13,TRBJ2-3,TRBD2,CASSSSGRNTDTQYF,TGTGCCAGCAGCTCTAGCGGGAGAAACACAGATACGCAGTATTTT